These 32 T cell receptor beta chains were all obtained from the same sample, sequenced in a study of identical twins. Each CDR3 protein is one row after TCRdb ran MiXCR on the 5' RACE reads. The repertoire holds some 790,000 distinct CDR3 sequences, with about 18% as singletons. The same sample was also used in a study of T cells expressing NK-cell markers.

The sample comprised PBMCs. These receptor sequences come from a young woman in good health.

This clonotype turned up a few times. The chain couples TRBV10-3 to TRBJ2-4; the match to TRBD1 covers 9 bases. Looked up from germline, CDR1 is ENHRY and CDR2 is SYGVKD. There are 15 residues in the CDR3. V gave up 8 bases and J gave up 2 bases; unmatched junction bases: 7. The DNA of the CDR3 is TGTGCCATCGGGGACAGGGCTTCAACCAAAAACATTCAGTACTTC. It specifies CAIGDRASTKNIQYF.

This clonotype appeared many times. This sequence joins TRBV6-1 and TRBJ1-3; D perhaps matches TRBD1 (5 bases). V lost 7 bases and J 0 bases, leaving 10 bases between the germline ends. The CDR3 loop spans 14 amino acids. The germline CDR1 and CDR2 sequences are MNHNS and SASEGT. The CDR3 here is CASKTDYSGNTIYF. DNA for the CDR3: TGTGCCAGCAAGACAGACTACTCTGGAAACACCATATATTTT.

This clonotype has only a few counts. V usage is TRBV12-3 or TRBV12-4 and J usage is TRBJ2-5; 7 positions match TRBD1. V shed 8 bases, J shed 2 bases, and the junction held 5 bases outside the gene matches. The CDR3 loop spans 13 amino acids. In nucleotides, the CDR3 is TGTGCCAGCCACCGGGACAGACAAGAGACCCAGTACTTC. It codes for CASHRDRQETQYF.

This clonotype was observed many times. The chain has TRBV12-3 or TRBV12-4 and TRBJ2-2; the D gene is possibly TRBD1 (5 bases). V lost 8 bases and J 4 bases, leaving 14 bases between the germline ends. The CDR3 length is 14 residues. CDR3 nucleotides: TGTGCCAGCGGGGCCATACGGGTCACCGGGGAGCTGTTTTTT. This codes for CASGAIRVTGELFF.

V usage is TRBV30 and J usage is TRBJ2-7; TRBD2 matches 14 bases. The J segment lost 6 bases and the V segment lost 5 bases, leaving 3 bases of the junction unmatched. Germline V gene sequence: CDR1 GTSNPN, CDR2 SVGIG (reference sequence). The CDR3 has 13 amino acids. Here the CDR3 DNA reads TGTGCCTGGGGACTAGCGGGAGGTGGCGAGCAGTACTTC. Translation gives CAWGLAGGGEQYF.

V and J are TRBV11-2 and TRBJ2-7; 12 bases line up with TRBD2. CDR3 length equals 14 residues. Trimming cost V 5 bases and J 7 bases; bases outside gene matches: 6. Germline lookup yields CDR1 SGHAT and CDR2 FQNNGV. The CDR3 DNA reads as TGTGCCAGCAGCCGTGGACTAGCGGGAAGGGAGCAGTACTTC. Amino acid sequence: CASSRGLAGREQYF. The whole variable domain, filled in from reference TRBV11-2 and TRBJ2-7, reads EAGVAQSPRYKIIEKRQSVAFWCNPISGHATLYWYQQILGQGPKLLIQFQNNGVVDDSQLPKDRFSAERLKGVDSTLKIQPAKLEDSAVYLCASSRGLAGREQYFGPGTRLTVT.

At least ten counts were recorded for this clonotype. The chain combines TRBV5-6 with TRBJ2-5; D remains unclear. CDR1 SGHDT and CDR2 YYEEEE come from the germline V gene. V lost 0 bases, J lost 5 bases, and 5 bases lay in between. The CDR3 sequence is 12 residues long. The CDR3 nucleotides are TGTGCCAGCAGCTTGGGCCTGGAGACCCAGTACTTC. Its translation is CASSLGLETQYF.

The V and J genes are TRBV24-1 and TRBJ2-2, with 8 bases identical to TRBD2. The CDR3 has 18 amino acids. The junction had 11 bases not matched to a gene; V was cut back by 6 bases and J by 0 bases. Germline V gives CDR1 KGHDR, CDR2 SFDVKD. CDR3: CATSPNREGTSNTGELFF. The DNA for the CDR3 is TGTGCCACCAGTCCAAATCGGGAGGGCACATCGAACACCGGGGAGCTGTTTTTT.

This clonotype was seen a handful of times. This chain connects TRBV7-9 to TRBJ2-7; D gene ambiguous. Germline loops: CDR1 SEHNR, CDR2 FQNEAQ (reference sequence). Trimming removed 2 bases from V and 6 bases from J, with 11 bases in between. CDR3 length: 13 residues. Written as DNA, the CDR3 is TGTGCCAGCAGCTTATTGGAAGGGTCCGAGCAGTACTTC. It specifies CASSLLEGSEQYF.

The chain carries TRBV20-1 and TRBJ2-7; possible D gene TRBD1, 5 bases. CDR1 DFQATT and CDR2 SNEGSKA come from the germline V gene (reference sequence). CDR3 length equals 14 residues. V was cut by 1 base and J by 6 bases, with 16 bases left in between. CDR3 coding DNA: TGCAGTGCTAGAGGGGCGGTTAGGGGCCTCGAGCAGTACTTC. Its protein product is CSARGAVRGLEQYF.

This clonotype showed up just a few times. This chain joins TRBV4-3 and TRBJ1-3; D is possibly TRBD1 (5 bases). Germline V lookup: CDR1 LGHNA, CDR2 YSLEER. The CDR3 runs 15 residues. V lost 0 bases and J 1 base, leaving 7 bases between the germline ends. CDR3 DNA: TGCGCCAGCAGCCAAGATTGGGGGTCTGGAAACACCATATATTTT. It codes for CASSQDWGSGNTIYF.

This clonotype has just a few counts. This chain joins TRBV15 and TRBJ2-1; no reliable D call. V shed 2 bases and J shed 8 bases, with 16 bases lying between them. The CDR3 covers 15 residues. CDR1 and CDR2 (germline): LNHNV, YYDKDF (reference sequence). The CDR3 nucleotides read TGTGCCACCAGCAGAAACCGGGCTGGGATGGATGAGCAGTTCTTC. This sequence encodes CATSRNRAGMDEQFF.

This clonotype was observed many times. This chain joins TRBV20-1 and TRBJ2-1, with 11 bases lining up with TRBD2. Looked up from germline, CDR1 is DFQATT and CDR2 is SNEGSKA (reference sequence). This CDR3 contains 15 residues. Trimming took 1 base from V and 6 from J; bases not matched to a gene: 5. The CDR3 region is CSARGSSGGLNEQFF. For the CDR3, the DNA is TGCAGTGCTAGAGGGTCTAGCGGGGGGCTCAATGAGCAGTTCTTC.

The chain joins TRBV6-5 to TRBJ2-3; D is unclear. Germline CDR1 is MNHEY and CDR2 is SVGAGI. The CDR3 spans 15 residues. Trimming left V 0 bases short and J 2 bases short, with 9 bases between. CDR3 sequence reads: CASSYSPWDTDTQYF. For the CDR3, the DNA is TGTGCCAGCAGTTACTCGCCTTGGGACACAGATACGCAGTATTTT.

The chain joins TRBV5-1 to TRBJ2-5; D possibly matches TRBD1 or TRBD2 (5 bases each). V dropped 3 bases and J dropped 4 bases, with 13 bases sitting between them. Germline V lookup: CDR1 SGHRS, CDR2 YFSETQ. The CDR3 consists of 14 residues. In DNA, the CDR3 is TGCGCCAGCAGCTCCCCCGGGGCTAGAGAGACCCAGTACTTC. This codes for CASSSPGARETQYF.

The V call is TRBV20-1, the J call TRBJ2-5, with 8 bases lining up with TRBD2. Trimming took 1 base from V and 5 from J; bases not matched to a gene: 6. Germline CDR1 and CDR2: DFQATT and SNEGSKA (reference sequence). The CDR3 sequence is 14 residues long. CDR3 nucleotide sequence: TGCAGTGCTAGAGTAGCGGGAAGTTCGGAGACCCAGTACTTC. Protein: CSARVAGSSETQYF.

This clonotype was seen a handful of times. The chain has TRBV5-5 and TRBJ2-7; no reliable D call. CDR3 length equals 14 residues. Trimming removed 0 bases from V and 6 bases from J, with 13 bases in between. In germline, CDR1 is SGHKS, CDR2 YYEKEE (reference sequence). The CDR3 DNA sequence: TGTGCCAGCAGCTTGGAGGTTCTTTCCGGCGAGCAGTACTTC. Translated, it gives CASSLEVLSGEQYF.

This clonotype was detected many times. The rearrangement joins TRBV6-4 to TRBJ2-1; the D gene could be TRBD1 or TRBD2 (6 bases each). Germline V CDR1 and CDR2: MRHNA, SNTAGT. This CDR3 comprises 14 residues. Trimming pared 6 bases from V and 6 bases from J, leaving 15 bases between. The CDR3: CASSASGATNEQFF. CDR3 nucleotide sequence: TGTGCCAGCAGCGCCTCGGGGGCAACCAATGAGCAGTTCTTC.

This clonotype was seen a few times. This chain joins TRBV18 and TRBJ2-1, with D unclear. The CDR3 totals 15 residues. Trimming pared 0 bases from V and 4 bases from J, leaving 10 bases between. In germline, CDR1 is KGHSH, CDR2 LQKENI. CDR3 sequence: CASSPPGSTYNEQFF. The CDR3 nucleotides are TGTGCCAGCTCACCACCGGGTTCCACTTACAATGAGCAGTTCTTC.

The gene calls are TRBV20-1 and TRBJ2-1; TRBD2 might be the D (5 bases). This CDR3 has 15 amino acids. In germline, CDR1 is DFQATT, CDR2 SNEGSKA (reference sequence). V was trimmed by 0 bases and J by 6 bases, leaving 15 bases between them. In nucleotides, the CDR3 is TGCAGTGCTAGAGATCTGGGAGTAGCAGGCAATGAGCAGTTCTTC. Residues: CSARDLGVAGNEQFF.

This clonotype was recorded a few times. The rearrangement links TRBV7-2 to TRBJ2-7; D is perhaps TRBD1 or TRBD2 (5 bases each). There are 15 residues in the CDR3. The V end lost 5 bases, the J end lost 12 bases, and 26 bases lay between the germline ends. Germline CDR1 and CDR2: SGHTA and FQGNSA. The CDR3 region is CASSPTGAPLRNLYF. CDR3 DNA: TGTGCCAGCAGCCCTACCGGGGCGCCCCTCCGGAATCTGTACTTC.

This clonotype has just one count. The chain joins TRBV7-9 to TRBJ1-2, with TRBD1 identical over 8 bases. V was pared by 4 bases and J by 4 bases, with 8 bases of the junction left unmatched. Germline CDR1 and CDR2: SEHNR and FQNEAQ (reference sequence). The CDR3 runs to 15 residues. CDR3 amino acids: CASSSLTGAVYGYTF. The CDR3 DNA reads as TGTGCCAGCAGCTCTTTGACAGGGGCGGTCTATGGCTACACCTTC. The full variable domain, its missing parts supplied by reference TRBV7-9 and TRBJ1-2, is DTGVSQNPRHKITKRGQNVTFRCDPISEHNRLYWYRQTLGQGPEFLTYFQNEAQLEKSRLLSDRFSAERPKGSFSTLEIQRTEQGDSAMYLCASSSLTGAVYGYTFGSGTRLTVV.

This clonotype turned up a few times. J is TRBJ1-5 and V is TRBV24-1; 7 nucleotides agree with TRBD1. J lost 7 bases, V lost 3 bases, and 2 bases had no gene match. Germline lookup yields CDR1 KGHDR and CDR2 SFDVKD. CDR3 size: 13 residues. The CDR3, as DNA: TGTGCCACCAGTGATCGGGGACAGCAGCCCCAGCATTTT. Amino acids: CATSDRGQQPQHF.

The rearrangement links TRBV13 to TRBJ2-7; D perhaps matches TRBD1 (6 bases). The CDR3 sequence is 14 residues long. Trimming left V 4 bases short and J 12 bases short, with 22 bases between. Per germline, CDR1 PRHDT and CDR2 FYEKMQ (reference sequence). In DNA, the CDR3 is TGTGCCAGCAGCTCGTTTCCAGGGGCCCCGGAGTTGTACTTC. Its protein product is CASSSFPGAPELYF.

The genes are TRBV25-1 and TRBJ1-2, with TRBD1 matching over 7 bases. Germline V gives CDR1 MGHDK, CDR2 SYGVNS. V shed 5 bases and J 6 bases; nucleotides not matched to a gene: 6. The CDR3 has 13 amino acids. In DNA, the CDR3 is TGTGCCAGCAGTCCAGACAGGGACCATGGCTACACCTTC. It encodes CASSPDRDHGYTF.

The gene calls are TRBV10-3 and TRBJ2-7; D might be TRBD1 (6 bases). Germline V gene sequence: CDR1 ENHRY, CDR2 SYGVKD. CDR3 length: 16 amino acids. The V end lost 4 bases, the J end lost 6 bases, and 22 bases lay between the germline ends. The CDR3 coding sequence is TGTGCCATCAGTGGGGGACCTGGGGCAGGGGTCTCCGAGCAGTACTTC. As protein: CAISGGPGAGVSEQYF.

This clonotype appeared a few times. The gene calls are TRBV12-5 and TRBJ1-2; D remains ambiguous. CDR1 and CDR2 (germline): LGHNT, FRNRAP. The CDR3 is 12 residues long. Trimming stripped 0 bases from V and 5 bases from J, with 4 bases between. The CDR3 DNA reads as TGTGCTAGTGGTTTGGTACATTATGGCTACACCTTC. The encoded protein is CASGLVHYGYTF.

This clonotype was detected only a few times. This sequence joins TRBV5-5 and TRBJ2-1; the D is unclear. V was shortened by 1 base and J by 5 bases, with 10 bases between the two germline ends. Germline V lookup: CDR1 SGHKS, CDR2 YYEKEE (reference sequence). The CDR3 runs to 14 residues. The CDR3 coding sequence is TGTGCCAGCAGCTTGTCCCCACAAAACAATGAGCAGTTCTTC. It is translated as CASSLSPQNNEQFF.

This clonotype was counted a few times. The chain carries TRBV12-3 or TRBV12-4 and TRBJ1-1; TRBD1 matches at 9 bases. There are 16 residues in the CDR3. V gave up 5 bases and J gave up 1 base; unmatched junction bases: 8. The CDR3 region is CASSGWDRVRNTEAFF. In nucleotides, the CDR3 is TGTGCCAGCAGTGGGTGGGACAGGGTGAGGAACACTGAAGCTTTCTTT.

This clonotype showed up many times. The chain joins TRBV24-1 to TRBJ2-6, with D maybe TRBD2 (5 bases). The length of the CDR3 is 17 residues. Germline V gene sequence: CDR1 KGHDR, CDR2 SFDVKD. The V gene lost 9 bases and the J gene lost 0 bases, with 17 bases spanning the gap. CDR3 nucleotide sequence: TGTGCCACCCCGGGGTTCCATTGTTTCTCTGGGGCCAACGTCCTGACTTTC. Protein: CATPGFHCFSGANVLTF.

The chain recombines TRBV15 with TRBJ2-2; either TRBD1 or TRBD2 may fit D (5 bases each). Germline CDR1 reads LNHNV; CDR2 reads YYDKDF (reference sequence). V lost 8 bases to trimming and J lost 4 bases, with 11 bases between them. This CDR3 spans 13 amino acids. CDR3 protein: CATGGTLTGELFF. The CDR3 DNA reads TGTGCCACCGGGGGAACCCTCACCGGGGAGCTGTTTTTT.

This clonotype was picked up one time. This chain links TRBV12-3 or TRBV12-4 with TRBJ2-3; no definite D call. The CDR3 is 15 residues long. The V gene lost 2 bases and the J gene lost 0 bases, with 9 bases spanning the gap. This CDR3 is CASSLRRPSTDTQYF. In nucleotides, the CDR3 is TGTGCCAGCAGTTTAAGGCGCCCGAGCACAGATACGCAGTATTTT.